A selection of T cell receptor beta chains follows, all from one sample in a study of blood T cell repertoires in COVID-19. Profiled with immunoSEQ multiplex PCR; TCRdb holds only in-frame clones, not every one. The data show 75,000 to 95,000 clones, more than 70% seen once. The sample comprised peripheral blood. These receptor sequences come from a woman at least 80 years old with acute or convalescent COVID-19. CDR3s include the opening cysteine and the closing phenylalanine or tryptophan. D genes are given only for firm matches. Clone sizes are given selectively: once, few, many, or a class where the clone is expanded.

TRBV28	TRBJ1-1	once	NA	TGTGCCAGCAGAGTTACAGGGCCGAACACTGAAGCTTTCTTT	CASRVTGPNTEAFF
TRBV11-2	TRBJ1-1	NA	NA	TGTGCCAGCAGCCCCTGGGCCAGAACGAACACTGAAGCTTTCTTT	CASSPWARTNTEAFF
TRBV5-5	TRBJ2-2	NA	NA	TGTGCCAGCAGGACGGGACAAAACACCGGGGAGCTGTTTTTT	CASRTGQNTGELFF
TRBV14	TRBJ1-1	NA	TRBD1	TGTGCCAGCAGCCCAGGCGGGACAGGGTTGTGGACTGAAGCTTTCTTT	CASSPGGTGLWTEAFF
TRBV7-2	TRBJ1-2	NA	NA	TGTGCCAGCAGCTGGGACACTGACTATGGCTACACCTTC	CASSWDTDYGYTF
TRBV7-9	TRBJ1-6	NA	TRBD1	TGTGCCAGCAGCCGAAACAGGGGGCTTATCAGTTCACCCCTCCACTTT	CASSRNRGLISSPLHF
TRBV7-6	TRBJ2-7	NA	TRBD2	TGTGCCAGCAGTCGTGGGACTAGCGGGGGAGCATACGAGCAGTACTTC	CASSRGTSGGAYEQYF
TRBV5-1	TRBJ1-2	NA	NA	TGCGCCAGCAGCGGAACGGGGTCGGGCGCCTATGGCTACACCTTC	CASSGTGSGAYGYTF
TRBV29-1	TRBJ1-5	NA	NA	TGCAGCGTTGGAGATCAGCCCCAGCATTTT	CSVGDQPQHF
TRBV6-6	TRBJ1-2	NA	NA	TGTGCCAGCAGTTACCTAGACGGCTACACCTTC	CASSYLDGYTF
TRBV15	TRBJ2-1	NA	NA	TGTGCCACCAGCAAACCTAGGCCCTACAATGAGCAGTTCTTC	CATSKPRPYNEQFF
TRBV4-3	TRBJ2-1	NA	TRBD1	TGCGCCAGCAGCCAATCCGACACGGGACAGCTGAGCTCCTACAATGAGCAGTTCTTC	CASSQSDTGQLSSYNEQFF
TRBV30	TRBJ1-1	NA	NA	TGTGCCTGGATCAGGGGGAACACTGAAGCTTTCTTT	CAWIRGNTEAFF
TRBV27	TRBJ1-1	NA	TRBD1	TGTGCCAGCAGTTTATTGGGACAGGGGTTGAACACTGAAGCTTTCTTT	CASSLLGQGLNTEAFF
TRBV5-1	TRBJ1-4	NA	TRBD1	TGCGCCAGCAGCTTCTCCCTTACACAGGGGGCAGGAAATGAAAAACTGTTTTTT	CASSFSLTQGAGNEKLFF
TRBV10-3	TRBJ1-3	NA	NA	TGTGCCATCAGTGGACTCTCTGGAAACACCATATATTTT	CAISGLSGNTIYF
TRBV18	TRBJ2-7	NA	TRBD1	TGTGCCAGCTCACCACCGACAGGGAGCTACGAGCAGTACTTC	CASSPPTGSYEQYF
TRBV4-2	TRBJ2-2	NA	TRBD2	TGTGCCAGCAGCTCCAGCGGGGGGACTTACACCGGGGAGCTGTTTTTT	CASSSSGGTYTGELFF
TRBV24-1	TRBJ2-3	NA	NA	TGTGCCACCAGTGATCTTGGGGCCGGTTCGGATACGCAGTATTTT	CATSDLGAGSDTQYF
TRBV5-1	TRBJ2-7	NA	NA	TGCGCCAGCAGTGTACAGGGTTCAGCCCCCGACGAGCAGTACTTC	CASSVQGSAPDEQYF
TRBV27	TRBJ1-1	NA	TRBD1	TGTGCCAGCAGTTTTGGGACAGGGCTGATGAACACTGAAGCTTTCTTT	CASSFGTGLMNTEAFF
TRBV5-1	TRBJ1-1	NA	NA	TGCGCCAGCAGCCTAGGGGTCTGGGGGAACACTGAAGCTTTCTTT	CASSLGVWGNTEAFF
TRBV5-1	TRBJ2-1	NA	NA	TGCGCCAGCAGCGGCGACAGCTCCTACAATGAGCAGTTCTTC	CASSGDSSYNEQFF
TRBV11-2	TRBJ1-6	NA	TRBD1	TGTGCCAGCAGCTTAGGGCCGGGACAGGGTAATTCACCCCTCCACTTT	CASSLGPGQGNSPLHF
TRBV7-8	TRBJ1-6	NA	NA	TGTGCCAGCAGCCCTCGGACGGCGCGGGGCTCCTATAATTCACCCCTCCACTTT	CASSPRTARGSYNSPLHF